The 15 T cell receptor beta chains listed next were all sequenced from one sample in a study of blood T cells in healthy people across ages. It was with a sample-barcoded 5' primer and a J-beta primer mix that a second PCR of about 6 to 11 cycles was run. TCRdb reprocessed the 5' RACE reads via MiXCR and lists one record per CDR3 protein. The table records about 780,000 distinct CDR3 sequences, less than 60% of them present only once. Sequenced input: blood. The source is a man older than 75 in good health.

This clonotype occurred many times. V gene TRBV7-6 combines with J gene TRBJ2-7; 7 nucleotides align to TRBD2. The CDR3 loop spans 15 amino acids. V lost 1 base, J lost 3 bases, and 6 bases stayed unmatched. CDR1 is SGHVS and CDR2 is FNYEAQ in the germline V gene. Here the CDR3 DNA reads TGTGCCAGCAGCTTAGATGCGGGAGTAAACTACGAGCAGTACTTC. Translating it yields CASSLDAGVNYEQYF.

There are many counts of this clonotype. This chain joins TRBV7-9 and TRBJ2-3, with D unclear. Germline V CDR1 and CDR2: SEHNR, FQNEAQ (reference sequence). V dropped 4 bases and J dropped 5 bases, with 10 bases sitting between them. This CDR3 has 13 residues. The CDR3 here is CASSSDLLDTQYF. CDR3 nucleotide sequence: TGTGCCAGCAGCTCCGACTTGTTAGATACGCAGTATTTT.

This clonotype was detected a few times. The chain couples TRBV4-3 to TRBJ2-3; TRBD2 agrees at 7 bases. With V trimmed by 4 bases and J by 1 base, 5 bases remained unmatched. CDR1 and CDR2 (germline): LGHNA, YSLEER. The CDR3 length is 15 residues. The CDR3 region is CASSPRSGGTDTQYF. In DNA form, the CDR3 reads TGCGCCAGCAGCCCGCGGAGCGGGGGCACAGATACGCAGTATTTT.

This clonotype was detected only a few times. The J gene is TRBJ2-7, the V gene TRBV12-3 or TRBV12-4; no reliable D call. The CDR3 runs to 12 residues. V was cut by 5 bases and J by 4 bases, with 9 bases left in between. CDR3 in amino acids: CASSPHGYEQYF. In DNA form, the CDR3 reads TGTGCCAGCAGTCCCCACGGGTACGAGCAGTACTTC.

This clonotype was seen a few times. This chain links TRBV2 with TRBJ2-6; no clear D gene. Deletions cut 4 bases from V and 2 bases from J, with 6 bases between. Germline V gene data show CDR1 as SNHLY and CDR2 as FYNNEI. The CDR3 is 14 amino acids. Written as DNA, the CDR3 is TGTGCCAGCAGTGGAATGACTGGGGCCAACGTCCTGACTTTC. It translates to CASSGMTGANVLTF. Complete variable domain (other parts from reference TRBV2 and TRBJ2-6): EPEVTQTPSHQVTQMGQEVILRCVPISNHLYFYWYRQILGQKVEFLVSFYNNEISEKSEIFDDQFSVERPDGSNFTLKIRSTKLEDSAMYFCASSGMTGANVLTFGAGSRLTVL.

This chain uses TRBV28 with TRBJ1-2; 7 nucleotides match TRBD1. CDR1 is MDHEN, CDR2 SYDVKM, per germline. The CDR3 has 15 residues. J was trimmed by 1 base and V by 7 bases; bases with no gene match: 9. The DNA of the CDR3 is TGTGCCAGCATTGCCGCCGGGACAGTTAACTATGGCTACACCTTC. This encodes CASIAAGTVNYGYTF.

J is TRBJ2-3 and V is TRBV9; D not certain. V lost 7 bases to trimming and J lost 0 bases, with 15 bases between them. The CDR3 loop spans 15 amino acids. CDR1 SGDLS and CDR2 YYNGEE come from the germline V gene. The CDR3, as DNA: TGTGCCAGCTGTTATTCCGGGCGTAGCACAGATACGCAGTATTTT. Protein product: CASCYSGRSTDTQYF.

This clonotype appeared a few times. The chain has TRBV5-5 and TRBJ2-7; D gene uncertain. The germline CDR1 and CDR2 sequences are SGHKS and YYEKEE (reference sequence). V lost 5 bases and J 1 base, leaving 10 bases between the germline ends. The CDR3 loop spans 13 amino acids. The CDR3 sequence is CASSNDASYEQYF. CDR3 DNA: TGTGCCAGCAGTAACGACGCTTCCTACGAGCAGTACTTC.

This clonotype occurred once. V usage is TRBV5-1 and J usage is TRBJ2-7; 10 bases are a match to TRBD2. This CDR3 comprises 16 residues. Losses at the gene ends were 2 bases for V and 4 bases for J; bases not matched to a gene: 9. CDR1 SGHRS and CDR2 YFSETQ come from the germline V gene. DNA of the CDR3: TGCGCCAGCAGCTTAGACGCTAGCGGGAGAATGTACGAGCAGTACTTC. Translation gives CASSLDASGRMYEQYF.

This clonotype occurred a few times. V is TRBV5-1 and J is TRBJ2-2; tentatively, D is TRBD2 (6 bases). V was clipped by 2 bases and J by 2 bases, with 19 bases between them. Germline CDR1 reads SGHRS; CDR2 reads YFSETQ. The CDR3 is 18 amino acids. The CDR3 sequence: CASSLNSVGSGNTGELFF. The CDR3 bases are TGCGCCAGCAGCTTAAATTCGGTGGGTAGCGGCAACACCGGGGAGCTGTTTTTT. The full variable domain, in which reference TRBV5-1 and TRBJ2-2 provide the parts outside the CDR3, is KAGVTQTPRYLIKTRGQQVTLSCSPISGHRSVSWYQQTPGQGLQFLFEYFSETQRNKGNFPGRFSGRQFSNSRSEMNVSTLELGDSALYLCASSLNSVGSGNTGELFFGEGSRLTVL.

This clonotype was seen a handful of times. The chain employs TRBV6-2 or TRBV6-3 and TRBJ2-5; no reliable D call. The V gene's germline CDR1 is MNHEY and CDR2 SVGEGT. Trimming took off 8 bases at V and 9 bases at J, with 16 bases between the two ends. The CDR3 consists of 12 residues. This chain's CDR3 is CASGGSFWPQYF. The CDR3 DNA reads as TGTGCCAGCGGTGGGTCTTTCTGGCCCCAGTACTTC.

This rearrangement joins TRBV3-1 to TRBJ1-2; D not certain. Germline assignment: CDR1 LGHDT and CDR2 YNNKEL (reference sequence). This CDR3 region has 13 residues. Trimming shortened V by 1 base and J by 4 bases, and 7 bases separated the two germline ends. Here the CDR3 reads CASSQGGVYGYTF. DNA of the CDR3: TGTGCCAGCAGCCAAGGGGGAGTCTATGGCTACACCTTC.

CDR3 DNA sequence: TGCAGCGTTGTATATCCCACCTACACCTTC. It is translated as CSVVYPTYTF. The chain links TRBV29-1 to TRBJ1-2; D call uncertain. CDR3 length: 10 residues. The V gene's germline CDR1 is SQVTM and CDR2 ANQGSEA. Trimming pared 4 bases from V and 10 bases from J, leaving 10 bases between.

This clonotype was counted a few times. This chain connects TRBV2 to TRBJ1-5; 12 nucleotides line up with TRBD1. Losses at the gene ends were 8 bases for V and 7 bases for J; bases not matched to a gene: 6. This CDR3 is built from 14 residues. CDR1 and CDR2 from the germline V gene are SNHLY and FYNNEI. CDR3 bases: TGTGCCAGCCTGGGACAGGGGGCCGGACAGCCCCAGCATTTT. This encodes CASLGQGAGQPQHF.

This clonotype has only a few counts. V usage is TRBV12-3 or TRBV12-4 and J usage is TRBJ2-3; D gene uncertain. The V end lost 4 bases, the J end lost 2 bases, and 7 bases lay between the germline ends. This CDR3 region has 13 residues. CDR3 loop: CASSSQNTDTQYF. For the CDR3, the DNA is TGTGCCAGCAGTTCCCAGAACACAGATACGCAGTATTTT.